Presented here are 3 T cell receptor beta chains from one specimen sequenced in a study of blood T cell repertoires in COVID-19. The repertoire was sequenced with immunoSEQ multiplex PCR; TCRdb's copy has only in-frame clones and lacks some. The sample carries approximately 100,000 clones, 70% to 90% recorded once. Sequences were obtained from peripheral blood. These receptors were obtained from a human donor in a cohort sampled during active COVID-19.

The V and J genes are TRBV12-3 or TRBV12-4 and TRBJ1-2; perhaps TRBD1 as D (5 bases). This CDR3 is 11 amino acids long. With 6 bases removed from V and 5 bases from J, the gap between germline ends came to 7 bases. The CDR3 coding sequence is TGTGCCAGCAGCTCAGGGTATGGCTACACCTTC. As protein: CASSSGYGYTF.

The rearrangement joins TRBV7-2 to TRBJ2-2, with 8 bases matching TRBD1. Looked up from germline, CDR1 is SGHTA and CDR2 is FQGNSA. The junction had 5 bases not matched to a gene; V was cut back by 2 bases and J by 6 bases. CDR3 length: 15 amino acids. The CDR3 is CASSLMRQGSGELFF. The CDR3 coding sequence is TGTGCCAGCAGCTTAATGAGACAGGGGTCCGGGGAGCTGTTTTTT.

The CDR3 sequence is CASSMRFSYEQYF. The CDR3 DNA follows: TGTGCCAGTAGTATGCGGTTCTCCTACGAGCAGTACTTC. The chain links TRBV19 to TRBJ2-7; D is unresolved. The germline gives CDR1 LNHDA, CDR2 SQIVND (reference sequence). The CDR3 spans 13 residues. Trimming pared 3 bases from V and 0 bases from J, leaving 6 bases between.